This T cell receptor beta chain was captured in a study of cytomegalovirus exposure and HLA in healthy donors. Overall study results and limits: Subsequent analysis revealed that first-cohort TCR clusters tended to co-occur in the roughly 120 validation repertoires. The study found most TCR sequences rare, yet found some public TCRs in many donors.

A remark on this clone: The antigen is not known.

Germline V gene sequence: CDR1 SGHRS, CDR2 YFSETQ. The CDR3 runs 15 residues. The V segment lost 4 bases and the J segment 4 bases; nucleotides outside the gene matches: 6. Among the roughly 120 subjects of the validation cohort, separate from the roughly 700-subject first cohort, were the donors. Data came from immunoSEQ multiplex PCR; TCRdb stores just in-frame clones and leaves some out. The sample shows some 240,000 clones, approximately 84% of them seen only once. The receptor was derived from a woman younger than 45 in good health and CMV-seropositive. The V and J genes are TRBV5-1 and TRBJ1-5, with 9 nucleotides matching TRBD1. Sequenced: PBMCs. The DNA of the CDR3 is TGCGCCAGCAGCACCGGACAGGGGCTTAATCAGCCCCAGCATTTT. Translated, it gives CASSTGQGLNQPQHF.